This T cell receptor (beta chain) was sequenced during a study of T cells in Graves' hyperthyroidism and ophthalmopathy. Amplification yielded TCR beta CDR3 regions, with RNA transcripts as the source. HTBI primers were the set used in a first-round RT-PCR of the TCR CDR3. TCRdb re-derived calls from the multiplex PCR reads in MiXCR, one entry per CDR3 protein. This table holds about 600,000 distinct CDR3 sequences, about 14% found once. This clonotype was recorded many times. What it recognizes is unknown. Uncontrolled infection, other autoimmune disease, pregnancy or lactation excluded patients. From roughly 9.2 ml of fresh peripheral blood, PBMCs were isolated. The study's findings and limits: Ophthalmopathy, which appeared later, was predicted by the model a median about 6 months before onset.

The TCR originated in a woman in her late teens or twenties with Graves' ophthalmopathy. The specimen sequenced was blood.

The chain's CDR3 is CASSLAMGGANEKLFF. CDR3 nucleotide sequence: TGTGCCAGCAGCTTAGCTATGGGGGGGGCTAATGAAAAACTGTTTTTT. This chain joins TRBV11-2 and TRBJ1-4, with a possible D match to TRBD1 (5 bases). This CDR3 is 16 amino acids long. Germline lookup yields CDR1 SGHAT and CDR2 FQNNGV. The V end was cut by 1 base, the J end by 3 bases, with 12 bases between.